These 10 T cell receptor beta chains originate from one sample sequenced in a study of radiation and T cells in renal cell carcinoma. This table comes from immunoSEQ multiplex PCR, and its TCRdb copy is limited to in-frame clones, with some not included. The sample records fewer than 200,000 clones, about 88% being singletons. Time point: blood 4 weeks post-SBRT, at nephrectomy. The treatment: 15 Gy SBRT to primary tumor, nephrectomy 4 weeks later. Sequences were derived from blood, sampled from a patient whose treatment included radiotherapy and nephrectomy. The source is a woman in her fifties or sixties with renal cell carcinoma.

The rearrangement uses TRBV6-5 and TRBJ1-2, with 12 bases aligning to TRBD1. The CDR3 spans 15 residues. With 5 bases clipped from V and 3 bases from J, the junction kept 4 bases outside the gene matches. Germline assignment: CDR1 MNHEY and CDR2 SVGAGI. The CDR3 spells CASSAGTGGDYGYTF. The CDR3 coding sequence is TGTGCCAGCAGTGCCGGGACAGGGGGCGACTATGGCTACACCTTC.

The chain recombines TRBV5-6 with TRBJ1-5; D is possibly TRBD1 (5 bases). The V and J ends lost 4 bases and 7 bases respectively, with 9 bases between them. CDR3 length equals 12 residues. CDR1 is SGHDT and CDR2 is YYEEEE in the germline V gene. CDR3 protein: CASSRGQQPQHF. The CDR3 DNA sequence: TGTGCCAGCAGCAGGGGTCAACAGCCCCAGCATTTT.

The chain has TRBV2 and TRBJ1-2; D gene uncertain. This CDR3 spans 14 amino acids. Per the germline V gene, CDR1 is SNHLY and CDR2 is FYNNEI. Trimming stripped 2 bases from V and 2 bases from J, with 9 bases between. CDR3 residues: CASSEIAPNYGYTF. The DNA of the CDR3 is TGTGCCAGCAGTGAAATAGCGCCAAACTATGGCTACACCTTC. Full variable domain (outside the CDR3, taken from reference TRBV2 and TRBJ1-2): EPEVTQTPSHQVTQMGQEVILRCVPISNHLYFYWYRQILGQKVEFLVSFYNNEISEKSEIFDDQFSVERPDGSNFTLKIRSTKLEDSAMYFCASSEIAPNYGYTFGSGTRLTVV.

This clone showed up just a few times. The gene calls are TRBV7-2 and TRBJ1-1; D may be TRBD1 (5 bases). This CDR3 is 14 amino acids long. Germline CDR1 SGHTA, CDR2 FQGNSA. With 6 bases removed from V and 2 bases from J, the gap between germline ends came to 13 bases. In nucleotides, the CDR3 is TGTGCCAGCAGTCCAAGACAGTTTAACACTGAAGCTTTCTTT. Translating gives CASSPRQFNTEAFF.

V is TRBV4-1 and J is TRBJ2-6, with a possible D match to TRBD2 (5 bases). The CDR3 is made up of 17 amino acids. In germline, CDR1 is MGHRA, CDR2 YSYEKL. The V gene lost 1 base and the J gene lost 0 bases, with 10 bases spanning the gap. CDR3 loop: CASSQGQAVSGANVLTF. The DNA for the CDR3 is TGCGCCAGCAGCCAAGGGCAAGCGGTCTCTGGGGCCAACGTCCTGACTTTC.

The chain is built from TRBV29-1 and TRBJ1-2; D unresolved. CDR3 length: 12 residues. The germline V and J ends were trimmed by 5 bases and 0 bases, with 7 bases remaining between them. CDR1 and CDR2 from the germline V gene are SQVTM and ANQGSEA. The DNA of the CDR3 is TGCAGCGTTAGTCCTACTAACTATGGCTACACCTTC. This encodes CSVSPTNYGYTF.

The CDR3 DNA is TGTGCCAGTAGTATTGTTCCAGGCGGGTATGGCTACACCTTC. Protein product: CASSIVPGGYGYTF. This chain links TRBV19 with TRBJ1-2; D gene ambiguous. In germline, CDR1 is LNHDA, CDR2 SQIVND (reference sequence). There are 14 residues in the CDR3. V was pared by 3 bases and J by 5 bases, with 13 bases between.

This chain connects TRBV6-6 to TRBJ1-5; TRBD1 matches 8 bases. Germline CDR1 reads MNHNY; CDR2 reads SVGAGI (reference sequence). V lost 0 bases and J lost 6; bases outside the gene matches: 7. This CDR3 comprises 16 residues. CDR3 region: CASSYSPTGGGQPQHF. The CDR3 nucleotides are TGTGCCAGCAGTTACTCCCCTACAGGGGGAGGTCAGCCCCAGCATTTT.

The J gene is TRBJ2-7, the V gene TRBV4-3, with 8 bases identical to TRBD1. CDR1 and CDR2 (germline): LGHNA, YSLEER. The CDR3 totals 15 residues. V lost 3 bases, J lost 7 bases, and 11 bases stayed unmatched. DNA for the CDR3: TGCGCCAGCAGCCATGGCCTCGGACAGGGCCGGGAGCAGTACTTC. This codes for CASSHGLGQGREQYF.

This sequence joins TRBV6-1 and TRBJ2-5, with a possible D match to TRBD1 (6 bases). Between the trimmed V and J ends, which lost 8 bases and 1 base, there was a span of 11 bases. From germline, CDR1 is MNHNS and CDR2 SASEGT. The CDR3 consists of 13 residues. This CDR3 is CASQQGPQETQYF. The CDR3, as DNA: TGTGCCAGCCAACAGGGTCCCCAAGAGACCCAGTACTTC.